The 26 T cell receptor beta chains presented below share a single source sample, sequenced in a study of blood T cell repertoires in COVID-19 (dated by TCRdb to the early 2020s). Libraries were constructed by the immunoSEQ multiplex PCR assay. Here the immuneACCESS table is served through TCRdb, limited to in-frame sequences with V and J called. Missing clones are a known gap in these copies; in checked studies unresolved V genes cover under half, and the rest lacks a known reason. For this sample there are 50,000 to 70,000 clones; just under 90% appear just once. The top ten clones comprise roughly 7.6% of the sample. The specimen sequenced was peripheral blood. Receptor source: a human donor with active COVID-19. The donor label of this sample is uncertain.

The chain employs TRBV3-1 (or the pseudogene TRBV3-2) and TRBJ2-7; weak D call: TRBD2 (6 bases). V lost 1 base and J lost 0, with 10 bases in between. CDR1 and CDR2 (germline): LGHDT, YNNKEL (reference sequence). The CDR3 runs to 15 residues. The CDR3 DNA sequence: TGTGCCAGCAGCCAAGGGCTAGCGTACTCCTACGAGCAGTACTTC. This codes for CASSQGLAYSYEQYF.

V and J are TRBV5-1 and TRBJ1-1; 8 bases agree with TRBD1. V shed 4 bases and J 1 base; nucleotides not matched to a gene: 6. The germline V gene has CDR1 SGHRS and CDR2 YFSETQ. The CDR3 runs 15 residues. The CDR3 is CASSPRTGTNTEAFF. CDR3 sequence (DNA): TGCGCCAGCAGCCCACGGACAGGGACGAACACTGAAGCTTTCTTT.

This chain joins TRBV4-2 and TRBJ2-7; 8 nucleotides match TRBD2. V lost 2 bases, J lost 5 bases, and 17 bases stayed unmatched. This CDR3 is 18 amino acids long. Germline values: CDR1 LGHNA, CDR2 YNFKEQ. The CDR3, as DNA: TGTGCCAGCAGCCAAAGGGAAAACTTTCGGCGGGAGGCCCACGAGCAGTACTTC. Its protein is CASSQRENFRREAHEQYF.

The chain has TRBV5-1 and TRBJ2-2; maybe TRBD1 (6 bases). V gave up 3 bases and J gave up 2 bases, with 11 bases separating them. The germline V gene encodes CDR1 SGHRS and CDR2 YFSETQ. The CDR3 is 15 amino acids. CDR3 amino acids: CASSSGGQNTGELFF. CDR3 bases: TGCGCCAGCAGCTCTGGGGGCCAAAACACCGGGGAGCTGTTTTTT.

DNA of the CDR3: TGTGCCACCCTCGGGTACGAGCAGTACTTC. Protein: CATLGYEQYF. This chain connects TRBV28 to TRBJ2-7; no clear D gene. Germline V gives CDR1 MDHEN, CDR2 SYDVKM. This CDR3 has 10 amino acids. V lost 10 bases to trimming and J lost 4 bases, with 8 bases between them.

The V and J genes are TRBV27 and TRBJ2-5; 7 bases agree with TRBD1. Trimming took 2 bases from V and 9 from J; bases not matched to a gene: 6. The CDR3 is 13 residues long. The germline V gene encodes CDR1 MNHEY and CDR2 SMNVEV (reference sequence). Here the CDR3 DNA reads TGTGCCAGCAGTTTAACAGGGGAAACGGCCCAGTACTTC. This translates into CASSLTGETAQYF.

The chain is built from TRBV2 and TRBJ2-1; possible D gene TRBD2, 6 bases. The V gene's germline CDR1 is SNHLY and CDR2 FYNNEI. The CDR3 covers 14 residues. The V and J ends lost 11 bases and 5 bases respectively, with 19 bases between them. CDR3 loop: CARNAVGEDNEQFF. In DNA, the CDR3 is TGTGCCCGTAACGCGGTTGGGGAGGACAATGAGCAGTTCTTC.

V and J are TRBV28 and TRBJ2-5, with D possibly matching TRBD1 (6 bases). The V end was cut by 4 bases, the J end by 0 bases, with 15 bases between. Germline-derived CDR1 and CDR2 are MDHEN and SYDVKM. The CDR3 totals 16 residues. This chain's CDR3 is CASSSPQGSYQETQYF. The CDR3 nucleotides read TGTGCCAGCAGTTCCCCACAGGGCTCGTACCAAGAGACCCAGTACTTC. The entire variable domain, with the rest obtained from reference TRBV28 and TRBJ2-5, is as follows: DVKVTQSSRYLVKRTGEKVFLECVQDMDHENMFWYRQDPGLGLRLIYFSYDVKMKEKGDIPEGYSVSREKKERFSLILESASTNQTSMYLCASSSPQGSYQETQYFGPGTRLLVL.

This clone was counted a few times. The genes are TRBV5-4 and TRBJ2-7, with 9 bases aligning to TRBD1. Germline V CDR1 and CDR2: SGHNT, YYREEE (reference sequence). V trimming: 0 bases; J trimming: 2 bases; junction bases outside the gene matches: 9. The CDR3 is made up of 17 amino acids. The DNA for the CDR3 is TGTGCCAGCAGCTTGGGGAGTTGGACAGGGGACACCTACGAGCAGTACTTC. Protein sequence: CASSLGSWTGDTYEQYF.

This chain uses TRBV6-5 with TRBJ2-7; TRBD2 matches at 7 bases. This CDR3 is 15 amino acids long. With 4 bases clipped from V and 2 bases from J, the junction kept 8 bases outside the gene matches. Germline values: CDR1 MNHEY, CDR2 SVGAGI. The CDR3 reads CASSFPGGEPYEQYF. The CDR3 bases are TGTGCCAGCAGTTTTCCGGGAGGAGAGCCCTACGAGCAGTACTTC.

This clone was detected only once. The V call is TRBV5-6, the J call TRBJ1-2; no reliable D call. Germline V gene lookup returns CDR1 SGHDT and CDR2 YYEEEE. V dropped 4 bases and J dropped 1 base, with 17 bases sitting between them. There are 16 residues in the CDR3. The CDR3 sequence: CASSAELWAVNYGYTF. As DNA, the CDR3 is TGTGCCAGCAGCGCCGAGTTGTGGGCAGTTAACTATGGCTACACCTTC.

The J gene is TRBJ2-1, the V gene TRBV10-1; 12 bases agree with TRBD1. CDR1 and CDR2 (germline): WNHNN, SYGVQD (reference sequence). Unmatched junction bases numbered 6, after V lost 1 base and J lost 8 bases. There are 16 residues in the CDR3. Here the CDR3 reads CASSECLGTGGYEQFF. CDR3 DNA sequence: TGCGCCAGCAGTGAGTGCCTCGGGACAGGGGGCTATGAGCAGTTCTTC.

The CDR3 is CASSYPGDGYTF. In nucleotides, the CDR3 is TGTGCCAGCAGTTACCCCGGGGATGGCTACACCTTC. The genes are TRBV12-3 or TRBV12-4 and TRBJ1-2; D uncertain. The CDR3 is made up of 12 amino acids. The V gene lost 4 bases and the J gene lost 6 bases, with 9 bases spanning the gap.

V usage is TRBV6-5 and J usage is TRBJ2-7, with D maybe TRBD2 (5 bases). Germline V gene data show CDR1 as MNHEY and CDR2 as SVGAGI. CDR3 length: 15 residues. With 3 bases removed from V and 2 bases from J, the gap between germline ends came to 14 bases. The CDR3 region is CASSYSRGKTYEQYF. CDR3 nucleotides: TGTGCCAGCAGTTATTCCCGGGGAAAAACCTACGAGCAGTACTTC.

There are a few counts of this clone. CDR3 nucleotides: TGTGCCAGCACCTCCCCGGGGGGCCAAAGAGACAATGAGCAGTTCTTC. Translation gives CASTSPGGQRDNEQFF. The rearrangement joins TRBV27 to TRBJ2-1, with D possibly TRBD2 on 7 matching bases. V was clipped by 7 bases and J by 5 bases, with 21 bases between them. Germline CDR1 is MNHEY and CDR2 is SMNVEV (reference sequence). There are 16 residues in the CDR3.

The rearrangement links TRBV27 to TRBJ1-4; TRBD1 agrees at 9 bases. This CDR3 comprises 14 residues. Germline assignment: CDR1 MNHEY and CDR2 SMNVEV (reference sequence). The trim removed 8 bases at V and 7 bases at J, leaving 8 bases unmatched. The DNA for the CDR3 is TGTGCCAGCTCCCACCAGACAGGGGGTGAAAAACTGTTTTTT. Its protein is CASSHQTGGEKLFF.

This chain joins TRBV27 and TRBJ2-3; a weak D match, TRBD2 (5 bases). The CDR3 is 12 amino acids. Germline assignment: CDR1 MNHEY and CDR2 SMNVEV (reference sequence). Trimming stripped 10 bases from V and 3 bases from J, with 11 bases between. The CDR3 here is CATSRATDTQYF. CDR3 nucleotide sequence: TGTGCCACCTCGAGGGCGACAGATACGCAGTATTTT.

The rearrangement joins TRBV9 to TRBJ2-1, with TRBD2 identical over 9 bases. The CDR3 runs 16 residues. J lost 3 bases, V lost 0 bases, and 4 bases had no gene match. Germline V lookup: CDR1 SGDLS, CDR2 YYNGEE. The CDR3 loop is CASSVASSGVYNEQFF. Here the CDR3 DNA reads TGTGCCAGCAGCGTAGCTTCTAGCGGGGTCTACAATGAGCAGTTCTTC.

This chain joins TRBV6-5 and TRBJ2-1; TRBD2 is a possible D gene (6 bases). The V and J ends lost 6 bases and 4 bases respectively, with 16 bases between them. This CDR3 has 15 residues. CDR1 MNHEY and CDR2 SVGAGI come from the germline V gene. The CDR3 sequence is CASSTTGDQYNEQFF. CDR3 DNA: TGTGCCAGCAGCACCACGGGAGATCAGTACAATGAGCAGTTCTTC.

V gene TRBV15 combines with J gene TRBJ2-7, with a weak D call TRBD2 (6 bases). CDR1 is LNHNV and CDR2 is YYDKDF in the germline V gene (reference sequence). Trimming left V 1 base short and J 6 bases short, with 10 bases between. The CDR3 is 13 amino acids. The CDR3 protein is CATSRVGGSEQYF. In nucleotides, the CDR3 is TGTGCCACCAGCAGAGTAGGAGGGAGCGAGCAGTACTTC.

The chain recombines TRBV18 with TRBJ1-1; 8 bases are shared with TRBD1. The CDR3 is made up of 17 amino acids. CDR1 and CDR2 from the germline V gene are KGHSH and LQKENI. V dropped 3 bases and J dropped 6; count of bases not matched to a gene: 15. The CDR3 DNA follows: TGTGCCAGCTCACCTCCGGGCTCCCAGGGGGCAACAGCTGAAGCTTTCTTT. Translating it yields CASSPPGSQGATAEAFF.

This chain links TRBV4-1 with TRBJ1-1, with D possibly matching TRBD1 (5 bases). The CDR3 is 14 amino acids. Per germline, CDR1 MGHRA and CDR2 YSYEKL. The ends were cut back, 5 bases at V and 1 base at J, with 11 bases in the middle. The CDR3 DNA sequence: TGCGCCAGCAGCGCAAGGGGCCAGAACACTGAAGCTTTCTTT. Residues: CASSARGQNTEAFF.

The V call is TRBV4-1, the J call TRBJ1-6, with 8 bases lining up with TRBD1. This CDR3 is 19 amino acids long. J was trimmed by 10 bases and V by 0 bases; bases with no gene match: 17. Germline V gene sequence: CDR1 MGHRA, CDR2 YSYEKL. The CDR3 DNA reads TGCGCCAGCAGCCAAGATGTAATTACGACCGGACAGGGCAAATCACCCCTCCACTTT. Its translation is CASSQDVITTGQGKSPLHF.

CDR3 coding DNA: TGTGCCAGTAGTCTTCCGGGACTAGCGGGGGTCAACAATGAGCAGTTCTTC. It encodes CASSLPGLAGVNNEQFF. The chain joins TRBV19 to TRBJ2-1, with TRBD2 identical over 14 bases. The CDR3 spans 17 residues. With V trimmed by 5 bases and J by 5 bases, 8 bases remained unmatched. Germline V gene sequence: CDR1 LNHDA, CDR2 SQIVND (reference sequence). The complete variable domain, with remaining parts taken from reference TRBV19 and TRBJ2-1, reads DGGITQSPKYLFRKEGQNVTLSCEQNLNHDAMYWYRQDPGQGLRLIYYSQIVNDFQKGDIAEGYSVSREKKESFPLTVTSAQKNPTAFYLCASSLPGLAGVNNEQFFGPGTRLTVL.

The chain's CDR3 is CASSMDIRGRTEAFF. The CDR3, as DNA: TGTGCCAGTAGTATGGATATCAGGGGGCGCACTGAAGCTTTCTTT. The V gene is TRBV19, the J gene TRBJ1-1, with 8 bases identical to TRBD1. The junction had 7 bases not matched to a gene; V was cut back by 3 bases and J by 4 bases. This CDR3 has 15 residues. Germline-derived CDR1 and CDR2 are LNHDA and SQIVND (reference sequence).

V and J are TRBV13 and TRBJ2-4; maybe TRBD1 (6 bases). CDR1 and CDR2 (germline): PRHDT, FYEKMQ (reference sequence). V was cut by 3 bases and J by 12 bases, with 12 bases left in between. The CDR3 is 12 amino acids. The chain's CDR3 is CASSFLQGPQYF. The CDR3 DNA reads TGTGCCAGCAGCTTCCTACAGGGTCCTCAGTACTTC.